This TCR beta chain stems from a study of cytotoxic CD8 clonotypes in ibrutinib-treated CLL. This clone has only one observation. There are 15 residues in the CDR3. V dropped 3 bases and J dropped 5; count of bases not matched to a gene: 8. Germline-derived CDR1 and CDR2 are LNHNV and YYDKDF (reference sequence). Some clones are missing from TCRdb's copy, which holds only in-frame ones; the method was immunoSEQ multiplex PCR. This sample carries fewer than 25,000 clones, about 75% of them seen once, and the ten largest clones take about 7.2%. As input for TCR beta libraries, about 2 micrograms of genomic DNA came from cryopreserved PBMCs.

This sequence joins TRBV15 and TRBJ1-1; 8 bases agree with TRBD1. The sequences come from PBMCs, collected before ibrutinib treatment. This receptor was obtained from a human donor with chronic lymphocytic leukemia. CDR3 bases: TGTGCCACCAGCAGGGGACAGGTCAAGCGGACTGAAGCTTTCTTT. It translates to CATSRGQVKRTEAFF.